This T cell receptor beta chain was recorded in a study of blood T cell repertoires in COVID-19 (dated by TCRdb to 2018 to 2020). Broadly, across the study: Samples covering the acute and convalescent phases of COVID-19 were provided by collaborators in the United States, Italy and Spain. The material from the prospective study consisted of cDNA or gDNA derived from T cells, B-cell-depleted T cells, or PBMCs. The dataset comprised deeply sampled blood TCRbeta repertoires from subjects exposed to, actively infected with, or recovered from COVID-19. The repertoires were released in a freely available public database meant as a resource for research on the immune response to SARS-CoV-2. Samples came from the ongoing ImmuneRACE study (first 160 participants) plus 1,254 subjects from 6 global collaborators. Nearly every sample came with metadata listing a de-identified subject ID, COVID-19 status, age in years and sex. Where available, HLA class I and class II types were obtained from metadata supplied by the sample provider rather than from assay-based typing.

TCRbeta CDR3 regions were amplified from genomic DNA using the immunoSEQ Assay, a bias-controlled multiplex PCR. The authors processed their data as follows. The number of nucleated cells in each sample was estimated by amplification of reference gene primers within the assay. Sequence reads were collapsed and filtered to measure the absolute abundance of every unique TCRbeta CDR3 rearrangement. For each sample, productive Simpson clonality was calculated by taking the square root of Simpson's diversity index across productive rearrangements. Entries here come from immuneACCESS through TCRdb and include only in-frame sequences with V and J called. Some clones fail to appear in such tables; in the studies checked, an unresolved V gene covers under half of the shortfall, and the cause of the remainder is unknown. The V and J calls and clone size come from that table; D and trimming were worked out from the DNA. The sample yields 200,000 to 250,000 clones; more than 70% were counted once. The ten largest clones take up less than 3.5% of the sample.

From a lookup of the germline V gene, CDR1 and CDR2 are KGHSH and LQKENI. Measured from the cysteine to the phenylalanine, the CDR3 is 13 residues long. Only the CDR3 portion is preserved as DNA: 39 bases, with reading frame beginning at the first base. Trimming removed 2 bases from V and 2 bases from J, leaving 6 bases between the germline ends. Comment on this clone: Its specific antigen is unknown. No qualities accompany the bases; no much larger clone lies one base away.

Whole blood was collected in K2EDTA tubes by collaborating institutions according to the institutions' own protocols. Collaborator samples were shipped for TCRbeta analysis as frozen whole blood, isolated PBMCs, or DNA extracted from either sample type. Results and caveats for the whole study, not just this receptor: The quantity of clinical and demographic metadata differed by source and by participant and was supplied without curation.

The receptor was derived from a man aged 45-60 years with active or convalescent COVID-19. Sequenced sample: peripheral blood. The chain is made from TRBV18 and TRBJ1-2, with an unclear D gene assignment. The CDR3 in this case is CASSPNRNYGYTF. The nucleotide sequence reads TGTGCCAGCTCACCAAACAGAAACTATGGCTACACCTTC.